The 7 T cell receptor beta chains reported below all come from one sample, sequenced in a study of response to subunit inactivated influenza vaccine. TCRdb re-analysed the RT-PCR reads in MiXCR, keeping a single row per CDR3 protein. The sample has hundreds of thousands of distinct CDR3 sequences; about 15% are singletons. Sequencing was performed on PBMCs from blood, taken 14 to 15 days before vaccination. The receptors were gathered from a man aged 45-60 years who received an inactivated influenza vaccine.

The chain links TRBV5-1 to TRBJ2-6, with a weak D call TRBD1 (6 bases). This CDR3 spans 16 amino acids. The ends were cut back, 2 bases at V and 3 bases at J, with 12 bases in the middle. The V gene's germline CDR1 is SGHRS and CDR2 YFSETQ. The CDR3 sequence is CASSLRTGYGANVLTF. In nucleotides, the CDR3 is TGCGCCAGCAGCTTACGCACAGGGTATGGGGCCAACGTCCTGACTTTC.

This clonotype was recorded a few times. This chain uses TRBV5-1 with TRBJ2-2, with 10 bases identical to TRBD2. Looked up from germline, CDR1 is SGHRS and CDR2 is YFSETQ. With V trimmed by 4 bases and J by 3 bases, 6 bases remained unmatched. CDR3 length: 16 amino acids. CDR3 sequence (DNA): TGCGCCAGCAGCAGAGCGGGGGGGCCGGACACCGGGGAGCTGTTTTTT. Residues: CASSRAGGPDTGELFF.

The sample holds a few counts of this clonotype. The gene calls are TRBV4-2 and TRBJ2-1; 11 nucleotides agree with TRBD1. The CDR3 length is 16 residues. The V gene's germline CDR1 is LGHNA and CDR2 YNFKEQ. The J segment lost 2 bases and the V segment lost 1 base, leaving 1 base of the junction unmatched. CDR3 residues: CASSQVGQGAYNEQFF. The CDR3, as DNA: TGTGCCAGCAGCCAAGTGGGACAGGGGGCCTACAATGAGCAGTTCTTC.

In regard to this clonotype: At one end, the junction sequence differs from germline, possibly due to a read error. This rearrangement joins TRBV7-3 to TRBJ1-1; 9 bases fit TRBD1. The CDR3 sequence is 15 residues long. CDR1 and CDR2 (germline): SGHTA, FQGTGA. The CDR3 is CASSLGTGLTSEAFF. In DNA, the CDR3 is TGTGCCAGCAGCTTAGGGACAGGGTTAACTTCTGAGGCTTTCTTT.

This clonotype was picked up a small number of times. This chain uses TRBV7-9 with TRBJ2-1, with D maybe TRBD2 (6 bases). Germline CDR1 SEHNR, CDR2 FQNEAQ (reference sequence). Trimming removed 1 base from V and 8 bases from J, with 15 bases in between. The CDR3 consists of 15 residues. The CDR3 region is CASSLVSGESDEQFF. The DNA for the CDR3 is TGTGCCAGCAGCTTAGTTTCGGGAGAATCCGATGAGCAGTTCTTC.

This clonotype was counted at least ten times. The chain joins TRBV9 to TRBJ2-1, with 9 nucleotides matching TRBD2. The CDR3 extends over 15 amino acids. With V trimmed by 0 bases and J by 7 bases, 5 bases remained unmatched. Germline CDR1 reads SGDLS; CDR2 reads YYNGEE. In nucleotides, the CDR3 is TGTGCCAGCAGCGTAGTGGCGGGGGGGCTGAATGAGCAGTTCTTC. This sequence encodes CASSVVAGGLNEQFF.

This rearrangement joins TRBV20-1 to TRBJ2-7, with 10 bases aligning to TRBD2. The CDR3 spans 15 residues. CDR1 and CDR2 (germline): DFQATT, SNEGSKA (reference sequence). Unmatched junction bases numbered 4, after V lost 2 bases and J lost 0 bases. The CDR3 reads CSARLGTSASYEQYF. The CDR3 bases are TGCAGTGCTAGACTCGGGACTAGCGCCTCCTACGAGCAGTACTTC.